The next 18 T cell receptor beta chains were all read from a single sample in a study of Graves' ophthalmopathy and Graves' hyperthyroidism. Using RNA transcripts, the TCR beta CDR3 regions were amplified. Second-round multiplex PCR came after first-round RT-PCR with HTBI primers. MiXCR, run by TCRdb on the multiplex PCR reads, gives a single entry per CDR3 protein. In the table there are more than 40,000 distinct CDR3 sequences, less than 65% of which are singletons. The specimen was peripheral blood. Every receptor here comes from an adult man with Graves' ophthalmopathy.

This clonotype was seen a handful of times. This clone may be a read error of a much larger clone one base away. The chain combines TRBV6-2 or TRBV6-3 with TRBJ2-7; weak D call: TRBD2 (6 bases). Deletions cut 4 bases from V and 2 bases from J, with 6 bases between. Germline CDR1 MNHEY, CDR2 SVGEGT. This CDR3 has 12 amino acids. This CDR3 is CASSCGAYEQYF. The CDR3 coding sequence is TGTGCCAGCAGTTGCGGGGCCTACGAGCAGTACTTC.

In regard to this clonotype: Possible read error: a much larger clone is one base away. The chain joins TRBV3-1 to TRBJ1-2, with D unclear. The V end was cut by 3 bases, the J end by 2 bases, with 13 bases between. This CDR3 contains 15 residues. CDR1 and CDR2 (germline): LGHDT, YNNKEL (reference sequence). The CDR3 region is CASSHTAGRNYGYTF. The CDR3, as DNA: TGTGCCAGCAGCCACACCGCTGGCAGAAACTATGGCTACACCTTC. Looking up the rest from reference TRBV3-1 and TRBJ1-2 gives the full variable domain: DTAVSQTPKYLVTQMGNDKSIKCEQNLGHDTMYWYKQDSKKFLKIMFSYNNKELIINETVPNRFSPKSPDKAHLNLHINSLELGDSAVYFCASSHTAGRNYGYTFGSGTRLTVV.

The chain uses TRBV6-6 and TRBJ2-7, with D perhaps being TRBD1 or TRBD2 (6 bases each). Germline CDR1 MNHNY, CDR2 SVGAGI (reference sequence). V gave up 0 bases and J gave up 2 bases, with 14 bases separating them. The CDR3 runs 16 residues. This CDR3 is CASSYSPGALAYEQYF. The CDR3 DNA is TGTGCCAGCAGTTACTCGCCGGGGGCCCTCGCCTACGAGCAGTACTTC.

This clonotype has more than one count but fewer than ten. The chain couples TRBV29-1 to TRBJ1-1, with TRBD1 identical over 9 bases. In germline, CDR1 is SQVTM, CDR2 ANQGSEA. V gave up 2 bases and J gave up 8 bases; unmatched junction bases: 9. This CDR3 region has 14 residues. The DNA of the CDR3 is TGCAGCGTTGAAATACCCCGGGACAGGGCGGAAGCTTTCTTT. Protein sequence: CSVEIPRDRAEAFF.

This chain connects TRBV5-1 to TRBJ2-2; D remains ambiguous. CDR1 SGHRS and CDR2 YFSETQ come from the germline V gene. This CDR3 has 13 residues. Trimming took off 0 bases at V and 8 bases at J, with 8 bases between the two ends. The CDR3 nucleotides are TGCGCCAGCAGCTTGGGTCAGGCAGGGGAGCTGTTTTTT. Translated, it gives CASSLGQAGELFF.

This chain uses TRBV7-3 with TRBJ1-4; D possibly corresponds to TRBD1 (6 bases). This CDR3 comprises 16 residues. Germline CDR1 is SGHTA and CDR2 is FQGTGA. With 1 base removed from V and 7 bases from J, the gap between germline ends came to 16 bases. This CDR3 is CASSLNPTGIGEKLFF. The CDR3 DNA sequence: TGTGCCAGCAGCTTAAATCCCACAGGGATAGGTGAAAAACTGTTTTTT.

This chain uses TRBV7-4 with TRBJ1-2, with no clear D. From germline, CDR1 is SGHVT and CDR2 SQSDAQ. The germline V and J ends were trimmed by 5 bases and 8 bases, with 30 bases remaining between them. The CDR3 loop spans 18 amino acids. The CDR3 bases are TGTGCCAGCAGCCCTGGCCTAGCGGAACTCCTACGAGCAAAGGGCTACACCTTC. This sequence encodes CASSPGLAELLRAKGYTF. The variable domain in full, completed from reference TRBV7-4 and TRBJ1-2, reads GAGVSQSPRYKVAKRGRDVALRCDSISGHVTLYWYRQTLGQGSEVLTYSQSDAQRDKSGRPSGRFSAERPERSVSTLKIQRTEQGDSAVYLCASSPGLAELLRAKGYTFGSGTRLTVV.

This chain links TRBV13 with TRBJ2-3; no firm D call. The CDR3 runs 16 residues. The germline V gene has CDR1 PRHDT and CDR2 FYEKMQ (reference sequence). Between the trimmed V and J ends, which lost 5 bases and 6 bases, there was a span of 21 bases. The CDR3 nucleotides read TGTGCCAGCAGCCCCTATGCCGGTTTGCGAGCGGATACGCAGTATTTT. Translated: CASSPYAGLRADTQYF. Drawing the rest from reference TRBV13 and TRBJ2-3, the complete variable domain is AAGVIQSPRHLIKEKRETATLKCYPIPRHDTVYWYQQGPGQDPQFLISFYEKMQSDKGSIPDRFSAQQFSDYHSELNMSSLELGDSALYFCASSPYAGLRADTQYFGPGTRLTVL.

Concerning this clonotype itself: A read error is likely, as this CDR3 ends without the conserved phenylalanine or tryptophan. Here the CDR3 DNA reads TGTGCCATCAGTGATGGAACTAGCGGACACTACGAGCAGTACCTC. Translated: CAISDGTSGHYEQYL. This rearrangement joins TRBV10-3 to TRBJ2-7; 8 bases map to TRBD2. Germline CDR1 reads ENHRY; CDR2 reads SYGVKD. J lost 3 bases, V lost 3 bases, and 7 bases had no gene match. The CDR3 is made up of 15 amino acids.

This clonotype has only a few counts. This chain joins TRBV10-3 and TRBJ2-3; TRBD2 matches 8 bases. Looked up from germline, CDR1 is ENHRY and CDR2 is SYGVKD. Germline trimming cut 5 bases from V and 4 bases from J; bases unmatched to any gene: 11. CDR3 length equals 16 residues. CDR3 sequence reads: CAISQSTGGLSDTQYF. In DNA form, the CDR3 reads TGTGCCATCAGTCAATCGACGGGGGGGTTGTCAGATACGCAGTATTTT.

The sample holds many counts of this clonotype. This chain connects TRBV20-1 to TRBJ1-5, with D possibly matching TRBD1 (6 bases). V shed 2 bases and J shed 4 bases, with 15 bases lying between them. Germline CDR1 reads DFQATT; CDR2 reads SNEGSKA (reference sequence). This CDR3 has 15 residues. DNA of the CDR3: TGCAGTGCTAGACTCCGACAGGTCCCTAATCAGCCCCAGCATTTT. The encoded protein is CSARLRQVPNQPQHF.

This clonotype has a count of ten or more. The V and J genes are TRBV5-1 and TRBJ2-5; D is unresolved. This CDR3 has 15 residues. Germline CDR1 SGHRS, CDR2 YFSETQ. V was shortened by 0 bases and J by 7 bases, with 16 bases between the two germline ends. The CDR3 DNA reads TGCGCCAGCAGCTTGGAGTCCGGGTTGAGTGGGACCCAGTACTTC. It encodes CASSLESGLSGTQYF.

This chain uses TRBV29-1 with TRBJ2-1; 8 positions match TRBD2. Germline V gives CDR1 SQVTM, CDR2 ANQGSEA. The CDR3 sequence is 16 residues long. Trimming removed 0 bases from V and 1 base from J; junction bases left unmatched: 5. CDR3 nucleotides: TGCAGCGTTGAAGACGGCGGGAGGCGATCCTACAATGAGCAGTTCTTC. Its protein product is CSVEDGGRRSYNEQFF.

To note about this clonotype: This CDR3 fails to terminate in the conserved phenylalanine or tryptophan, so it likely reflects a read error. The chain joins TRBV7-9 to TRBJ2-7; D assignment may be TRBD1 or TRBD2 (7 bases each). This CDR3 contains 16 residues. CDR1 and CDR2 (germline): SEHNR, FQNEAQ (reference sequence). The CDR3 coding sequence is TGTGCCTGCAGCTTCTCGGCAGGGGGGGTCGCCTACGAGCAGTACCTC. Residues: CACSFSAGGVAYEQYL.

The chain recombines TRBV20-1 with TRBJ2-3; the match to TRBD2 covers 8 bases. With V trimmed by 1 base and J by 0 bases, 9 bases remained unmatched. CDR1 and CDR2 from the germline V gene are DFQATT and SNEGSKA (reference sequence). The CDR3 runs to 17 residues. CDR3 nucleotides: TGCAGTGCTAGAGGTCATACTAGCGGTACTAGCACAGATACGCAGTATTTT. Its translation: CSARGHTSGTSTDTQYF.

In its sample, this clonotype was seen many times. The chain carries TRBV5-4 and TRBJ2-2; D tentatively reads TRBD1 or TRBD2 (5 bases each). This CDR3 has 15 amino acids. The V end lost 4 bases, the J end lost 0 bases, and 10 bases lay between the germline ends. Germline CDR1 reads SGHNT; CDR2 reads YYREEE (reference sequence). The CDR3 is CASSQLGANTGELFF. Written as DNA, the CDR3 is TGTGCCAGCAGCCAACTAGGGGCGAACACCGGGGAGCTGTTTTTT.

The chain combines TRBV5-1 with TRBJ2-2; 7 bases are a match to TRBD1. The CDR3 sequence is 13 residues long. Looked up from germline, CDR1 is SGHRS and CDR2 is YFSETQ. V was pared by 3 bases and J by 11 bases, with 7 bases of the junction left unmatched. The CDR3 region has the DNA TGCGCCAGCAGCTGGCAGGGGGACGGCGAGCTGTTTTTT. It codes for CASSWQGDGELFF.

The chain carries TRBV19 and TRBJ2-1, with D unclear. CDR1 LNHDA and CDR2 SQIVND come from the germline V gene (reference sequence). The CDR3 loop spans 16 amino acids. The germline V and J ends were trimmed by 3 bases and 0 bases, with 12 bases remaining between them. The CDR3 DNA reads TGTGCCAGTAGTATCAAGGCTAGGAGCTCCTACAATGAGCAGTTCTTC. Its protein product is CASSIKARSSYNEQFF.